A selection of T cell receptor beta chains follows, all from one sample in a study of human T cells and chemical hapten exposure. TCRdb independently ran MiXCR on the RACE reads; one entry per CDR3 protein. This sample has more than 85,000 distinct CDR3 sequences, with 8.5% found just once. Sequenced here: whole blood, sampled in connection with sensitization to the hapten diphenylcyclopropenone (DPC). These receptors came from a man aged 40-49 years with alopecia areata. Some clones in this sample may be carry-over from other donors' samples. Each CDR3 is given with its conserved first and last residue. The D gene is left open where the match is weak. Clone size is stated in some rows and not others, as once, few, many or a class when expanded.

NA	TRBV19	TRBJ2-5	NA	CASSISQGMETQYF	TGTGCCAGTAGTATATCTCAGGGAATGGAGACCCAGTACTTC
medium-sized	TRBV29-1	TRBJ1-1	NA	CSVKQGLLPEAFF	TGCAGCGTTAAACAGGGCCTGTTACCTGAAGCTTTCTTT
NA	TRBV20-1	TRBJ2-5	TRBD1	CSANRGQETQYF	TGCAGTGCAAACAGGGGTCAAGAGACCCAGTACTTC
many	TRBV29-1	TRBJ1-5	NA	CSVRISGNQPQHF	TGCAGCGTCCGCATTTCGGGCAATCAGCCCCAGCATTTT
few	TRBV29-1	TRBJ2-4	NA	CSVEQGNIQYF	TGCAGCGTTGAGCAGGGGAACATTCAGTACTTC
NA	TRBV20-1	TRBJ2-3	TRBD2	CSAPGLAGAQTQYF	TGCAGTGCCCCGGGACTAGCGGGGGCCCAGACGCAGTATTTT
NA	TRBV4-1	TRBJ2-3	NA	CASSQDLPDTQYF	TGCGCCAGCAGCCAAGATTTGCCAGATACGCAGTATTTT
NA	TRBV7-8	TRBJ1-5	NA	CASAGGGYQPQHF	TGTGCCAGCGCGGGGGGAGGCTATCAGCCCCAGCATTTT
many	TRBV29-1	TRBJ1-1	NA	CSVVAGRAFF	TGCAGCGTTGTGGCAGGGAGGGCTTTCTTT
NA	TRBV29-1	TRBJ2-1	TRBD2	CSESTSGGNEQFF	TGCAGCGAATCGACTAGCGGGGGCAATGAGCAGTTCTTC
few	TRBV20-1	TRBJ2-2	NA	CARPAANTGELFF	TGCGCCCGACCAGCGGCGAACACCGGGGAGCTGTTTTTT
few	TRBV27	TRBJ2-1	TRBD2	CASSSGGRSSYNEQFF	TGTGCCAGCAGTTCGGGCGGGAGGAGCTCCTACAATGAGCAGTTCTTC
few	TRBV7-2	TRBJ2-4	NA	CASSSPSFLQYF	TGTGCCAGCAGCTCACCTAGCTTTCTTCAGTACTTC
few	TRBV9	TRBJ2-3	NA	CASRGVGADTQYF	TGTGCCAGCAGGGGAGTTGGGGCAGATACGCAGTATTTT
NA	TRBV6-2/TRBV6-3	TRBJ1-5	TRBD1	CASSVRGQGINQPQHF	TGTGCCAGCAGTGTACGAGGACAGGGGATTAATCAGCCCCAGCATTTT
few	TRBV6-5	TRBJ2-1	NA	CASRNGLPISYNEQFF	TGTGCCAGCAGAAACGGACTACCGATCTCCTACAATGAGCAGTTCTTC
many	TRBV29-1	TRBJ2-7	NA	CSVARGYEQYF	TGCAGCGTTGCTAGGGGGTACGAGCAGTACTTC
few	TRBV20-1	TRBJ2-5	NA	CSAPVDPETQYF	TGCAGTGCTCCCGTGGACCCAGAGACCCAGTACTTC
NA	TRBV20-1	TRBJ1-5	NA	CSASSQLPNQPQHF	TGCAGTGCTAGTAGCCAGTTGCCCAATCAGCCCCAGCATTTT
NA	TRBV4-3	TRBJ2-3	NA	CASSLRDSPRETQYF	TGCGCCAGCAGCCTGCGGGACAGCCCAAGGGAAACGCAGTATTTT
many	TRBV6-2/TRBV6-3	TRBJ1-2	NA	CASSLIPTYGYTF	TGTGCCAGCAGCCTCATCCCGACCTATGGCTACACCTTC
many	TRBV4-1	TRBJ1-1	NA	CASSQPGVNTEAFF	TGCGCCAGCAGCCAACCAGGCGTGAACACTGAAGCTTTCTTT
few	TRBV12-5	TRBJ2-1	NA	CASGLRAASRYNEQFF	TGTGCTAGTGGTCTACGCGCGGCAAGCCGATACAATGAGCAGTTCTTC
few	TRBV27	TRBJ2-1	NA	CASSFSVPNEQFF	TGTGCCAGCAGTTTTTCGGTACCCAATGAGCAGTTCTTC
few	TRBV28	TRBJ1-6	NA	CASSLLGIGSPLHF	TGTGCCAGCAGTTTGCTGGGAATAGGGTCACCCCTCCACTTT
many	TRBV3-1	TRBJ1-1	NA	CASSQEMVRNTEAFF	TGTGCCAGCAGCCAAGAGATGGTGCGGAACACTGAAGCTTTCTTT
few	TRBV9	TRBJ2-2	NA	CASSSSGKNTGELFF	TGTGCCAGCAGCTCCTCGGGGAAGAACACCGGGGAGCTGTTTTTT
many	TRBV27	TRBJ2-3	NA	CASSSPSSPLTDTQYF	TGTGCCAGCAGTTCCCCATCTAGCCCGCTAACAGATACGCAGTATTTT
many	TRBV29-1	TRBJ2-4	NA	CSVWDSYSGIQYF	TGCAGCGTCTGGGACAGTTATAGCGGCATTCAGTACTTC
NA	TRBV30	TRBJ2-3	TRBD2	CAWSAIAGNTDTQYF	TGTGCCTGGAGTGCCATAGCGGGTAACACAGATACGCAGTATTTT
few	TRBV6-6	TRBJ2-1	TRBD2	CASSYSGRIDNEQFF	TGTGCCAGCAGTTACAGCGGGAGGATAGACAATGAGCAGTTCTTC
NA	TRBV10-1	TRBJ2-5	NA	CASMVGGEETQYF	TGCGCCAGCATGGTGGGAGGAGAAGAGACCCAGTACTTC
NA	TRBV29-1	TRBJ2-3	TRBD1	CSAVQSGGPTDTQYF	TGCAGCGCTGTTCAGTCAGGGGGCCCCACAGATACGCAGTATTTT
NA	TRBV12-3/TRBV12-4	TRBJ1-2	NA	CASSSPGDDYTF	TGTGCCAGCAGTTCCCCAGGGGACGACTACACCTTC
many	TRBV6-5	TRBJ1-3	NA	CASSYLTGSGNTIYF	TGTGCCAGCAGTTACCTGACAGGCTCTGGAAACACCATATATTTT
few	TRBV7-6	TRBJ2-1	NA	CASSPVELERFEQFF	TGTGCCAGCAGCCCGGTTGAGCTGGAGCGGTTTGAGCAGTTCTTC
many	TRBV6-6	TRBJ1-1	NA	CASSYSAGKGIPNTEAFF	TGTGCCAGCAGTTACTCGGCAGGGAAGGGGATACCGAACACTGAAGCTTTCTTT
NA	TRBV5-4	TRBJ1-6	TRBD1	CASSRGTVRNYSPLHF	TGTGCCAGCAGCCGTGGGACAGTAAGAAATTATTCACCCCTCCACTTT
few	TRBV29-1	TRBJ2-3	NA	CSLVAGAGTDTQYF	TGCAGCCTGGTGGCGGGCGCCGGCACAGATACGCAGTATTTT
many	TRBV7-2	TRBJ2-1	TRBD2	CASSLGSQRGYNEQFF	TGTGCCAGCAGCTTGGGGAGCCAGCGGGGATACAATGAGCAGTTCTTC
many	TRBV7-2	TRBJ1-6	TRBD1	CASSPTGAGNSPLHF	TGTGCCAGCAGCCCGACAGGGGCCGGTAATTCACCCCTCCACTTT
NA	TRBV6-1	TRBJ1-2	NA	CASSGGIEGGGYTF	TGTGCCAGCAGTGGGGGCATTGAGGGAGGCGGCTACACCTTC
many	TRBV25-1	TRBJ1-6	TRBD1	CASQQGNNSPLHF	TGTGCCAGCCAACAGGGGAATAATTCACCCCTCCACTTT
few	TRBV2	TRBJ2-5	TRBD2	CASSVTSGTGETQYF	TGTGCCAGCAGTGTGACTAGCGGGACGGGAGAGACCCAGTACTTC
many	TRBV7-2	TRBJ2-7	NA	CASSLERGSEQYF	TGTGCCAGCAGCTTAGAACGAGGTTCCGAGCAGTACTTC
many	TRBV29-1	TRBJ2-6	NA	CSVQDGANVLTF	TGCAGCGTTCAGGACGGGGCCAACGTCCTGACTTTC
NA	TRBV18	TRBJ2-5	NA	CASSLRDNQETQYF	TGTGCCAGCTCGCTCCGGGACAACCAAGAGACCCAGTACTTC
few	TRBV4-1	TRBJ2-7	TRBD2	CASSQYSGSREQYF	TGCGCCAGCAGCCAATATAGCGGGTCTCGCGAGCAGTACTTC